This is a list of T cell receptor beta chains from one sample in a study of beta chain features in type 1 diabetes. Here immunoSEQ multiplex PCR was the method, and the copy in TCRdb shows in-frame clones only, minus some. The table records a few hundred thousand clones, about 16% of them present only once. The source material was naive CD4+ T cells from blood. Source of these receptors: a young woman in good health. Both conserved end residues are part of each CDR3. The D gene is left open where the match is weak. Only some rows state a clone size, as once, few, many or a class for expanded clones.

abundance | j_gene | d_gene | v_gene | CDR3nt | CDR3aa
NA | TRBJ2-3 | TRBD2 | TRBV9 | TGTGCCAGCTCCCGAACTAGCGCCACAGATACGCAGTATTTT | CASSRTSATDTQYF
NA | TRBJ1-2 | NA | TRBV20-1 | TGCAGGGCTGGCGGGACCTATGGCTACACCTTC | CRAGGTYGYTF
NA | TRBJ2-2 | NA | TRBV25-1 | TGTGCCAGCAGTGCAACGGGGAACACCGGGGAGCTGTTTTTT | CASSATGNTGELFF
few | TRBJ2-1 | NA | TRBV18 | TGTGCCAGCTCACCCGGGGGAATTGAGCAGTTCTTC | CASSPGGIEQFF
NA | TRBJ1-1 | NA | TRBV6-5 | TGTGCCAGCAGTTACTCAGGGGTCTCTGAAGCTTTCTTT | CASSYSGVSEAFF
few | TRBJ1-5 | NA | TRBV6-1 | TGTGCCAGCACTGGAGGTTTGAATCAGCCCCAGCATTTT | CASTGGLNQPQHF
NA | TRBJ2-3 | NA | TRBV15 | TGTGCCACCGCAGGCCGAAGCACAGATACGCAGTATTTT | CATAGRSTDTQYF
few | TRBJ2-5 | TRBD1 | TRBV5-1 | TGCGCCAGCAGCTGGGGGACAGGCACGGAGACCCAGTACTTC | CASSWGTGTETQYF
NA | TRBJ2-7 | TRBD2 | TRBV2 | TGTGCCAGCAGGACTAGCGGGAGGGGTGGCGAGCAGTACTTC | CASRTSGRGGEQYF
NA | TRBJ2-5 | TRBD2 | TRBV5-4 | TGTGCCAGCAGTATGAGGCTAGCGGGAGGGGAGACCCAGTACTTC | CASSMRLAGGETQYF
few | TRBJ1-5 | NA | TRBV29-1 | TGCAGCGTTGAAGTGCGTAGCAATCAGCCCCAGCATTTT | CSVEVRSNQPQHF
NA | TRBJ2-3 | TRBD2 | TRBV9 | TGTGCCAGCAGCGTAGGTGTAGCGGGAGTGGCGGGTACGCAGTATTTT | CASSVGVAGVAGTQYF
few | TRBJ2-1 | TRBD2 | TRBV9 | TGTGCCAGCAGCGGCAGTTCTAGCGGGAGGGCCGTTTCCTACAATGAGCAGTTCTTC | CASSGSSSGRAVSYNEQFF
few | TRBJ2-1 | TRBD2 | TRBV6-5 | TGTGCCAGCAGTTACTTGGCGGGAGGGCGGGGCAATGAGCAGTTCTTC | CASSYLAGGRGNEQFF
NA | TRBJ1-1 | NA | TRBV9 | TGTGCCAGCAGCATCTCCGGGAACACTGAAGCTTTCTTT | CASSISGNTEAFF
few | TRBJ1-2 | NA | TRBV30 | TGTGCCTGGACCCCGGTCCGGGGCTACACCTTC | CAWTPVRGYTF
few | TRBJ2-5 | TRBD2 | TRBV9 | TGTGCCAGCAGCGTAGCAGGCTCGGCGGGAGGTGACCCTAGAGAGTACTTC | CASSVAGSAGGDPREYF
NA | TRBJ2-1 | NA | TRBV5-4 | TGTGCCAGCAGCTCCGGGTCCTACAATGAGCAGTTCTTC | CASSSGSYNEQFF
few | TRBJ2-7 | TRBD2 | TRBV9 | TGTGCCAGCAGCGTGAGCCTGCTAGCGGGAGTTTACGAGCAGTACTTC | CASSVSLLAGVYEQYF
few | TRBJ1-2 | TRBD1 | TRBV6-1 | TGTGCCAGCAGGGCGGACAGGGTCCGTGGCTACACCTTC | CASRADRVRGYTF
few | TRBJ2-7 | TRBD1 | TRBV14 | TGTGCCAGCAGCCTTCGGACAGGGGTTGTCCACGAGCAGTACTTC | CASSLRTGVVHEQYF
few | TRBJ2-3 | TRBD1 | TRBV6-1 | TGTGCCAGCAGGAGAGGGGACAGGGCGGTAGATACGCAGTATTTT | CASRRGDRAVDTQYF
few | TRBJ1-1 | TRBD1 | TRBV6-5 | TGTGCCAGCAGTTACTCGAAGACAGGGGGCTTAGTAGCTTTCTTT | CASSYSKTGGLVAFF
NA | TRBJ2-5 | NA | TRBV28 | TGTGCCAGCAGGCAGGGCAGCGATGAGACCCAGTACTTC | CASRQGSDETQYF
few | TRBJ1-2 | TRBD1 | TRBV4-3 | TGCGCCAGCAGCCAAGTTGGGACAGGGCCCTATGGCTACACCTTC | CASSQVGTGPYGYTF
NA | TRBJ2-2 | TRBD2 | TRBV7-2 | TGTGCCAGCAGCTCTTCTAGCGGGAGGGCCTCCGGGGAGCTGTTTTTT | CASSSSSGRASGELFF
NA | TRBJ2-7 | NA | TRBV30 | TGTGCCTTTACAGTCTTCCCCTACGAGCAGTACTTC | CAFTVFPYEQYF
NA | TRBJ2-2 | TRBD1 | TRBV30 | TGTGCCTGGAGCTCAAGGACAGGGAACACCGGGGAGCTGTTTTTT | CAWSSRTGNTGELFF
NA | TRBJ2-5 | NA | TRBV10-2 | TGCGCCAGCAGTGTGGGAGCGGGAGAGACCCAGTACTTC | CASSVGAGETQYF
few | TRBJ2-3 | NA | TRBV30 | TGTGCCTGGACTCAACGGGGGTCAGATACGCAGTATTTT | CAWTQRGSDTQYF
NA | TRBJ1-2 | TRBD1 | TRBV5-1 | TGCGCCAGCAGAACAGGGGGCGCGTCTGGCTACACCTTC | CASRTGGASGYTF
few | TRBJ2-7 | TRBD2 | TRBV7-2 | TGTGCCAGCAGCGCACCGGGACTAGCGGGAGTCGAGCAGTACTTC | CASSAPGLAGVEQYF
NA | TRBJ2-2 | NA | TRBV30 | TGTGCCTGGGCAGGGTTTTTAACCGGGGAGCTGTTTTTT | CAWAGFLTGELFF
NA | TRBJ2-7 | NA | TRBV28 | TGTGCCAGCAGTTCCGGGACTCTTCCCTACGAGCAGTACTTC | CASSSGTLPYEQYF
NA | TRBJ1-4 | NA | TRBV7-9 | TGTGCCAGCAGCTTAGAAAGGGGCAAAAGTGAAAAACTGTTTTTT | CASSLERGKSEKLFF
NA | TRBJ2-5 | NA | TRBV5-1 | TGCGCCAGCAGTATGGGCGAGACCCAGTACTTC | CASSMGETQYF
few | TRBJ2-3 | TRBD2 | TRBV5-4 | TGTGCCAGCAGCAAAGCGGGACTTAGCACAGATACGCAGTATTTT | CASSKAGLSTDTQYF
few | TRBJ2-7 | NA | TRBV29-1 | TGCAGCGTGGGGGGAGCGGGCGAGCAGTACTTC | CSVGGAGEQYF
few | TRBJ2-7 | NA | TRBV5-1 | TGCGCCAGCAGCGCCGACACCTACGAGCAGTACTTC | CASSADTYEQYF
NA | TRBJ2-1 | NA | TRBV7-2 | TGTGCCAGCAGCTTTGGACTTCTATACAATGAGCAGTTCTTC | CASSFGLLYNEQFF
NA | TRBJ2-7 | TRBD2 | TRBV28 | TGTGCCAGCATAAAGCGGGAGGGATCCTACGAGCAGTACTTC | CASIKREGSYEQYF
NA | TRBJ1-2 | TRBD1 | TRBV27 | TGTGCCAGCAGCGAACAGACAGGGGGCAAGGGCTACACCTTC | CASSEQTGGKGYTF
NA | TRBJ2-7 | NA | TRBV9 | TGTGCCAGCAGCGTAGGCGACTCCTACGAGCAGTACTTC | CASSVGDSYEQYF
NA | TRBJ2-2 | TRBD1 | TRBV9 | TGTGCCAGCAGCGTAGGATTAGACAGGGTCACCGGGGAGCTGTTTTTT | CASSVGLDRVTGELFF
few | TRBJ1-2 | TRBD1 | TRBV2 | TGTGCCAGCAGGGGGACAGGGGGCAGCTATGGCTACACCTTC | CASRGTGGSYGYTF
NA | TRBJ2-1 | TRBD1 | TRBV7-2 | TGTGCCAGCAGGCTTCCGGGACAGGGGGCTTACAATGAGCAGTTCTTC | CASRLPGQGAYNEQFF
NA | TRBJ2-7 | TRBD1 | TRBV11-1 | TGTGCCAGCAGCTTCGGACAGGTAACCTACGAGCAGTACTTC | CASSFGQVTYEQYF
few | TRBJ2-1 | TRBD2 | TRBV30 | TGTGCCTGGAGTCCTTCCTTTAGCGGGAGGTACAATGAGCAGTTCTTC | CAWSPSFSGRYNEQFF
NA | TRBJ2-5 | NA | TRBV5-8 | TGTGCCAGCACCAAGAGGGGGGGCCCAGAGACCCAGTACTTC | CASTKRGGPETQYF
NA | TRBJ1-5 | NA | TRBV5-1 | TGCGCCAGCAGCTTGGCCTCCAATCAGCCCCAGCATTTT | CASSLASNQPQHF
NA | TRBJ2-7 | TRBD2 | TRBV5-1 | TGCGCCAGCAGCTTGGAGGCTAGCGGTACCTACGAGCAGTACTTC | CASSLEASGTYEQYF
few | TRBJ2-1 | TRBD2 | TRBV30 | TGTGCCTGGATGGGACTAGCGGGAGCCAATGAGCAGTTCTTC | CAWMGLAGANEQFF
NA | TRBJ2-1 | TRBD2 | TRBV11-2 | TGTGCCAGCAGCCCCCGCTTAGCGGGAGACCACAATGAGCAGTTCTTC | CASSPRLAGDHNEQFF
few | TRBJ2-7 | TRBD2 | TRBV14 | TGTGCCAGCAGCCAAGCAAGCGGGAGTCCCTACGAGCAGTACTTC | CASSQASGSPYEQYF
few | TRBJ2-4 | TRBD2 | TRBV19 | TGTGCCACCGGACTAGCGGGCAAAAACATTCAGTACTTC | CATGLAGKNIQYF
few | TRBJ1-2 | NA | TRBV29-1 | TGCAGCGTCGATCAGGGAAACTATGGCTACACCTTC | CSVDQGNYGYTF
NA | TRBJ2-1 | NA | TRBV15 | TGTGCCACGGCGGGGTCCTCCTACAATGAGCAGTTCTTC | CATAGSSYNEQFF
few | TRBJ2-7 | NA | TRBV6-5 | TGTGCCAGCAGTTCTAGCGTCTACGAGCAGTACTTC | CASSSSVYEQYF
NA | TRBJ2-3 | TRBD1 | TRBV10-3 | TGTGCCATCAGGGGACAGGCCGCCACAGATACGCAGTATTTT | CAIRGQAATDTQYF